The entry below gives a single TCR beta chain sequence along with its context. Its antigen is undetermined. PCR was performed using 60 Vbeta and 13 Jbeta primers. The assay was immunoSEQ multiplex PCR, and TCRdb's table has in-frame clones only and misses some. Its table records roughly 50,000 clones. Every donor was a healthy person donating bone marrow. The data belong to a study of cytomegalovirus exposure and HLA in healthy donors. Notes on the study in general: More clonal expansion characterized HLA-associated TCR beta chains than equally common others in a later analysis. Some public TCRs appeared in many individuals, while most sequences were rare.

CDR1 and CDR2 (germline): SNHLY, FYNNEI. Trimming pared 5 bases from V and 2 bases from J, leaving 13 bases between. CDR3 length: 14 amino acids. The clonotype was recovered from a woman in her thirties or forties in good health and CMV-seronegative. The rearrangement uses TRBV2 and TRBJ2-7; tentatively, D is TRBD2 (5 bases). Sequenced input: PBMCs. Here the CDR3 reads CASSYQRGAYEQYF. The CDR3 nucleotides read TGTGCCAGCAGTTACCAACGGGGAGCCTACGAGCAGTACTTC.